Below are 18 T cell receptor beta chains sequenced from a single sample in a study of response to subunit inactivated influenza vaccine (dated by TCRdb to the late 2010s). The library was produced with RT-PCR. The reads were generated on an Illumina HiSeq 2500. TCRdb trimmed public reads at Q25 via fastp, called clones via MiXCR and kept in-frame beta chains. Every CDR3 protein is listed once, alongside the most common genes and DNA of its rows. The sample yields 400,000 to 550,000 distinct CDR3 sequences; about 25% were counted once. 1.5% to 2% of the sample is taken by the ten largest. The sequencing here drew on CD4+ T cells sorted from PBMCs, taken approximately 5 days after vaccination. The receptors originated from a man aged 45-65 years who received an inactivated influenza vaccine. Donor details come from another sample of the same person, matched by shared clones.

This clonotype has more than one count but fewer than ten. The chain has TRBV29-1 and TRBJ2-7, with 13 bases lining up with TRBD2. J was trimmed by 7 bases and V by 4 bases; bases with no gene match: 4. In germline, CDR1 is SQVTM, CDR2 ANQGSEA. This CDR3 spans 13 amino acids. In DNA form, the CDR3 reads TGCAGCGTTGCGACTAGCGGGGGGCGGGAGCAGTACTTC. It codes for CSVATSGGREQYF.

The gene calls are TRBV27 and TRBJ2-7; 10 bases are shared with TRBD2. The CDR3 is 18 residues long. Losses at the gene ends were 0 bases for V and 0 bases for J; bases not matched to a gene: 8. Germline V CDR1 and CDR2: MNHEY, SMNVEV (reference sequence). The DNA of the CDR3 is TGTGCCAGCAGTTTATCACCCCGGACTAGCGGTAACTCCTACGAGCAGTACTTC. Its translation: CASSLSPRTSGNSYEQYF.

This chain joins TRBV12-3 or TRBV12-4 and TRBJ2-4; maybe TRBD2 (6 bases). V lost 2 bases and J 6 bases, leaving 8 bases between the germline ends. The CDR3 consists of 13 residues. The DNA for the CDR3 is TGTGCCAGCAGTTTAAACGGGAGAAACATTCAGTACTTC. Translating gives CASSLNGRNIQYF.

The rearrangement links TRBV7-6 to TRBJ2-1; perhaps TRBD1 as D (6 bases). Germline values: CDR1 SGHVS, CDR2 FNYEAQ. The CDR3 totals 14 residues. V gave up 6 bases and J gave up 1 base, with 10 bases separating them. The CDR3 sequence is CASRQGTSYNEQFF. In DNA form, the CDR3 reads TGTGCCAGCAGACAGGGAACATCCTACAATGAGCAGTTCTTC.

The chain couples TRBV5-1 to TRBJ2-3; D uncertain. Germline lookup yields CDR1 SGHRS and CDR2 YFSETQ. V was trimmed by 4 bases and J by 7 bases, leaving 16 bases between them. The CDR3 has 14 residues. In DNA form, the CDR3 reads TGCGCCAGCAGCCTACTGGGCCCGGAGAATACGCAGTATTTT. Amino acid sequence: CASSLLGPENTQYF.

The CDR3 region is CASSDLREGQFF. The CDR3 DNA reads as TGTGCCAGCAGCGATCTTCGGGAGGGGCAGTTCTTC. The gene calls are TRBV11-2 and TRBJ2-1, with 8 bases aligning to TRBD2. The trim removed 5 bases at V and 12 bases at J, leaving 6 bases unmatched. CDR1 and CDR2 from the germline V gene are SGHAT and FQNNGV. The CDR3 spans 12 residues.

The chain couples TRBV15 to TRBJ2-5; D gene uncertain. V was clipped by 5 bases and J by 3 bases, with 13 bases between them. The V gene's germline CDR1 is LNHNV and CDR2 YYDKDF (reference sequence). The CDR3 is made up of 14 amino acids. The chain's CDR3 is CATSPGETEETQYF. Written as DNA, the CDR3 is TGTGCCACCAGCCCAGGAGAGACGGAAGAGACCCAGTACTTC.

A word on this clonotype: This sequence may be a read error, since a much larger clone differs from it by one base. This chain connects TRBV14 to TRBJ1-4; D remains ambiguous. V was pared by 4 bases and J by 13 bases, with 16 bases between. CDR1 is SGHDN, CDR2 FVKESK, per germline. CDR3 length: 13 residues. This CDR3 is CASSLGPAGILFF. For the CDR3, the DNA is TGTGCCAGCAGCCTCGGACCCGCTGGAATACTGTTTTTT.

CDR3 coding DNA: TGTGCCAGCAGTTTGGTAGCGGGCGAGCAGTACTTC. As protein: CASSLVAGEQYF. The chain has TRBV28 and TRBJ2-7; 7 bases map to TRBD2. Germline CDR1 and CDR2: MDHEN and SYDVKM. The CDR3 has 12 residues. With V trimmed by 3 bases and J by 6 bases, 2 bases remained unmatched.

This clonotype was counted only a few times. V gene TRBV7-8 combines with J gene TRBJ2-1, with 15 bases aligning to TRBD2. Germline CDR1 reads SGHVS; CDR2 reads FQNEAQ. The J segment lost 8 bases and the V segment lost 3 bases, leaving 17 bases of the junction unmatched. The CDR3 totals 20 residues. Here the CDR3 reads CASSFPLTRRTSGGADEQFF. In DNA form, the CDR3 reads TGTGCCAGCAGCTTTCCCCTCACGCGCAGGACTAGCGGGGGGGCCGATGAGCAGTTCTTC.

This clonotype was picked up one time. CDR3 region: CASSRIAGGPTNEQFF. In nucleotides, the CDR3 is TGTGCCAGCAGCCGCATAGCGGGAGGGCCAACCAATGAGCAGTTCTTC. The chain uses TRBV3-1 and TRBJ2-1, with 11 bases matching TRBD2. The CDR3 is 16 amino acids. CDR1 and CDR2 (germline): LGHDT, YNNKEL (reference sequence). With 4 bases clipped from V and 6 bases from J, the junction kept 8 bases outside the gene matches.

The V and J genes are TRBV9 and TRBJ2-7; 13 bases line up with TRBD2. Germline V gene sequence: CDR1 SGDLS, CDR2 YYNGEE. This CDR3 has 16 residues. V lost 2 bases, J lost 0 bases, and 2 bases stayed unmatched. Here the CDR3 reads CASSVGTSGTSYEQYF. CDR3 bases: TGTGCCAGCAGCGTCGGGACTAGCGGGACCTCCTACGAGCAGTACTTC.

This clonotype was counted only a few times. This chain links TRBV12-3 or TRBV12-4 with TRBJ1-5; no clear D. The CDR3 has 14 amino acids. V shed 1 base and J shed 3 bases, with 7 bases lying between them. Here the CDR3 reads CASSLDSYNQPQHF. CDR3 coding DNA: TGTGCCAGCAGTTTAGACAGTTACAATCAGCCCCAGCATTTT.

In this sample, this clonotype turned up a few times. J is TRBJ2-3 and V is TRBV5-1; maybe TRBD1 (5 bases). Germline V gives CDR1 SGHRS, CDR2 YFSETQ. The CDR3 loop spans 13 amino acids. Trimming took 3 bases from V and 4 from J, leaving 9 bases between them. Here the CDR3 reads CASSWKQADTQYF. The CDR3 coding sequence is TGCGCCAGCAGCTGGAAACAGGCAGATACGCAGTATTTT.

This clonotype turned up a few times. V and J are TRBV30 and TRBJ1-1; D is unresolved. The length of the CDR3 is 16 residues. Germline V CDR1 and CDR2: GTSNPN, SVGIG (reference sequence). With 2 bases removed from V and 0 bases from J, the gap between germline ends came to 16 bases. In DNA, the CDR3 is TGTGCCTGGAGTAGAGTAGGGATCAGGCTGAACACTGAAGCTTTCTTT. Protein: CAWSRVGIRLNTEAFF.

This clonotype has more than one count but fewer than ten. This chain connects TRBV5-1 to TRBJ1-2; D gene unclear. The CDR3 is made up of 16 amino acids. V was shortened by 4 bases and J by 3 bases, with 19 bases between the two germline ends. Germline assignment: CDR1 SGHRS and CDR2 YFSETQ. CDR3 bases: TGCGCCAGCAGCCAAACACATAACCTCTTGCACTATGGCTACACCTTC. Protein product: CASSQTHNLLHYGYTF.

The chain joins TRBV5-1 to TRBJ2-1, with a weak D call TRBD2 (6 bases). CDR1 is SGHRS and CDR2 is YFSETQ in the germline V gene. The ends were cut back, 2 bases at V and 9 bases at J, with 15 bases in the middle. The CDR3 length is 14 residues. CDR3 sequence: CASSLMTSNGEQFF. CDR3 sequence (DNA): TGCGCCAGCAGCTTAATGACTAGTAATGGTGAGCAGTTCTTC.

This chain links TRBV4-3 with TRBJ2-3; 8 nucleotides match TRBD1. The CDR3 runs to 16 residues. The junction had 7 bases not matched to a gene; V was cut back by 1 base and J by 4 bases. Germline CDR1 LGHNA, CDR2 YSLEER. CDR3 bases: TGCGCCAGCAGCCAAGTACAGGGGGAGAGGGCAGATACGCAGTATTTT. Residues: CASSQVQGERADTQYF.